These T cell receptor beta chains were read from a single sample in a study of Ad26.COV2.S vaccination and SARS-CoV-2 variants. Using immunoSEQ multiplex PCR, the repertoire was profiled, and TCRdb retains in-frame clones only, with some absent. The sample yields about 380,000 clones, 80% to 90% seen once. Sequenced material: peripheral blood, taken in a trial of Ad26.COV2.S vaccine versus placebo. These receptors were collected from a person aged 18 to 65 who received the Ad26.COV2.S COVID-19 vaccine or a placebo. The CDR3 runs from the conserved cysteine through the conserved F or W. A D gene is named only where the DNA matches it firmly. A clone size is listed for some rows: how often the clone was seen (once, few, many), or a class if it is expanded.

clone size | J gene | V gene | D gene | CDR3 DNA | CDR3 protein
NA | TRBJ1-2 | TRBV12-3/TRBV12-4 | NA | TGTGCCAGCAGTTTAGATGTGAACTATGGCTACACCTTC | CASSLDVNYGYTF
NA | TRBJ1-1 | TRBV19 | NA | TGTGCCAGTAGTATCGCCGGCCTGGGCACTGAAGCTTTCTTT | CASSIAGLGTEAFF
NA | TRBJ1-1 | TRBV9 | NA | TGTGCCAGCAGCCCACATGTGAACACTGAAGCTTTCTTT | CASSPHVNTEAFF
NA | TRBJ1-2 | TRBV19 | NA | TGTGCCAGTAGTATAATCCAGGGTTGGGGCTACACCTTC | CASSIIQGWGYTF
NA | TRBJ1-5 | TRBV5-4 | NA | TGTGCCAGCGCTGGGTACGGGGGTTATAGCAATCAGCCCCAGCATTTT | CASAGYGGYSNQPQHF
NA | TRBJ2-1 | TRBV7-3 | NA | TGTGCCAGCAGCCCCGACCCCTACAATGAGCAGTTCTTC | CASSPDPYNEQFF
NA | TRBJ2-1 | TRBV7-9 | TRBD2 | TGTGCCAGCAGCCCTAGCGGGAGAAGGGGCGAGCAGTTCTTC | CASSPSGRRGEQFF
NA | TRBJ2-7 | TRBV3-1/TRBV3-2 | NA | TGTGCCAGCAGCCAAGAGGGGGCTCGAACCTCTTTATGGGAGCAGTACTTC | CASSQEGARTSLWEQYF
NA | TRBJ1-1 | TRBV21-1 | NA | TGTGCCAGCAGCAAAGGGGGCAGGGAGAACACTGAAGCTTTCTTT | CASSKGGRENTEAFF
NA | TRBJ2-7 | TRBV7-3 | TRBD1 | TGTGCCAGCAGCTTAACCGGGACAGGGTACGAGCAGTACTTC | CASSLTGTGYEQYF
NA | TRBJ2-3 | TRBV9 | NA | TGTGCCAGCAGCGTAGGAGGCCTCACAGATACGCAGTATTTT | CASSVGGLTDTQYF
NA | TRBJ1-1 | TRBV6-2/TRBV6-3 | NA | TGTGCCAGCAGTTACTTTGGGGCGGGCACTGAAGCTTTCTTT | CASSYFGAGTEAFF
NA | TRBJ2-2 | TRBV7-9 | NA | TGTGCCAGCAGCTGGGGGACGCCCACCGGGGAGCTGTTTTTT | CASSWGTPTGELFF
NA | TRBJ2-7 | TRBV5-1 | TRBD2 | TGCGCCAGCAAGGATGATCTAAGCGGGAGAATCCACGAGCAGTACTTC | CASKDDLSGRIHEQYF
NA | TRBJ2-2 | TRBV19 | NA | TGTGCCAGTAGTATAGACGCAGAGGAGGAGCTGTTTTTT | CASSIDAEEELFF
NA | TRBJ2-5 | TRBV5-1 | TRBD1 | TGCGCCAGCAGCCCAGGGACAGAAGAGACCCAGTACTTC | CASSPGTEETQYF
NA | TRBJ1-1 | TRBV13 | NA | TGTGCCAGCAGCCCGATAATGATGGACACTGAAGCTTTCTTT | CASSPIMMDTEAFF
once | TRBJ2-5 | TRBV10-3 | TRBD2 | TGTACCATCAAGGCGGCGGGGGAAGAGACCCAGTACTTC | CTIKAAGEETQYF
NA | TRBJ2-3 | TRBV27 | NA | TGTGCCAGCAGTTTAGCGGATACGCAGTATTTT | CASSLADTQYF
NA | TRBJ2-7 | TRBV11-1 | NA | TGTGCCAGCAGCTTTGGTAGGGGATCCTACGAGCAGTACTTC | CASSFGRGSYEQYF
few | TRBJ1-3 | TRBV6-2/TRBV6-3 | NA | TGTGCCAGCAGTTACTCGGAAGGATCTGGAAACACCATATATTTT | CASSYSEGSGNTIYF
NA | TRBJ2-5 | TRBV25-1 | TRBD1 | TGTGCCAGCAGCGGGACAGGGGTAGAGACCCAGTACTTC | CASSGTGVETQYF
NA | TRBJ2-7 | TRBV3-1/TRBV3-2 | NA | TGTGCCAGCAGCCTTGTCTCCTCCTACGAGCAGTACTTC | CASSLVSSYEQYF
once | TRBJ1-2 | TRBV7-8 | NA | TGTGCCAGCAGCTCCCGGTCGCCTAACTATGGCTACACCTTC | CASSSRSPNYGYTF
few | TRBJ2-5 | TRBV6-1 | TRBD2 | TGTGCCAGCAGTAAAGCCCCGACTAGCGGAGCCGGAGAGACCCAGTACTTC | CASSKAPTSGAGETQYF
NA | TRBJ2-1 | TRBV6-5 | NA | TGTGCCAGCAGAGGCGGTGCCTACTACAATGAGCAGTTCTTC | CASRGGAYYNEQFF
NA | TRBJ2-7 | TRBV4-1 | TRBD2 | TGCGCCAGCAGCCAGAAATCAGCGGGAGGTACGTTCTACGAGCAGTACTTC | CASSQKSAGGTFYEQYF
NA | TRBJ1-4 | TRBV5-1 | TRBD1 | TGCGCCAGCAGCACAGGACAGGGGGCACTCTGGACAACTAATGAAAAACTGTTTTTT | CASSTGQGALWTTNEKLFF
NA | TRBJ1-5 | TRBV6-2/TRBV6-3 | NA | TGTGCCAGCAGTTACTCGATGGGGAATCAGCCCCAGCATTTT | CASSYSMGNQPQHF
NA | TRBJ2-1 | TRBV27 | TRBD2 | TGTGCCAGCAGTCCGGGACTAGCGGGGGTAGTCAATGAGCAGTTCTTC | CASSPGLAGVVNEQFF
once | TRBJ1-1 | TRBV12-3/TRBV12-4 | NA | TGTGCCAGCAGAGAGGTGGGAGGCACTGAAGCTTTCTTT | CASREVGGTEAFF
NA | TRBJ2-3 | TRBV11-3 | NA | TGTGCCAGCAGTTTGGGTGGGGGGTGGAGCACAGATACGCAGTATTTT | CASSLGGGWSTDTQYF
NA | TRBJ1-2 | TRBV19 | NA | TGTGCCAGTAGTATAAACAGGGAGGTCGGCTACACCTTC | CASSINREVGYTF
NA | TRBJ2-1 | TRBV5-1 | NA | TGCGCCAGCAGCTTGGGGATGGGGAACAATGAGCAGTTCTTC | CASSLGMGNNEQFF
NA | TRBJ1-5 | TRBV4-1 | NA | TGCGCCAGCAGCAGCCCCGAACGGGGACGCAATCAGCCCCAGCATTTT | CASSSPERGRNQPQHF
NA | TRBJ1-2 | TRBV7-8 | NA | TGTGCCAGCAGCATCCGCGTGACGGGAGCCTATGGCTACACCTTC | CASSIRVTGAYGYTF
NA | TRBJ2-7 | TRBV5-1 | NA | TGCGCCAGCCTCGGGAGCTCCTACGAGCAGTACTTC | CASLGSSYEQYF
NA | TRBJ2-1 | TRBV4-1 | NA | TGCGCCAGCAGCCAAGTTACGACAGATAGACTCTACAATGAGCAGTTCTTC | CASSQVTTDRLYNEQFF
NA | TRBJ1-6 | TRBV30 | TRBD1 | TGTGCCTTTGGAAGAGGGGACAGCTCACCCCTCCACTTT | CAFGRGDSSPLHF
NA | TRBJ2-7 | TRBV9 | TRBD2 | TGTGCCAGCAGCGTTGGGACTAGCGGGGAAGGGTACGAGCAGTACTTC | CASSVGTSGEGYEQYF
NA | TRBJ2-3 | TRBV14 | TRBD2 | TGTGCCAGCAGCCATGGAGGGACTAGCGGGATTTTCGGGGGGCAGTATTTT | CASSHGGTSGIFGGQYF
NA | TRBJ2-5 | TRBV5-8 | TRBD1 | TGTGCCAGCAGCAGGACAGGGACTTCGTACCAAGAGACCCAGTACTTC | CASSRTGTSYQETQYF
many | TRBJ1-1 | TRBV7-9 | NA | TGTGCCAGCAGCTTAATCGATAAAGCTTTCTTT | CASSLIDKAFF
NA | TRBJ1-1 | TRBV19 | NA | TGTGCCAGTAGTATAGATGTGGGTTATGAAGCTTTCTTT | CASSIDVGYEAFF
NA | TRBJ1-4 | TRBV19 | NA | TGTGCCAGTACCGCTACGGCGGAAACTAATGAAAAACTGTTTTTT | CASTATAETNEKLFF
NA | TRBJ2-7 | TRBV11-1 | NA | TGTGCCAGCAGCGGAGGCCCCACCGGGGGTGAATACGAGCAGTACTTC | CASSGGPTGGEYEQYF
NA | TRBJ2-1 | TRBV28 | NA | TGTGCCAGCAGTTTCCCCGGCACCACCAATGAGCAGTTCTTC | CASSFPGTTNEQFF
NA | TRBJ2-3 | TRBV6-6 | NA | TGTGCCACCCTTCGGACAGATACGCAGTATTTT | CATLRTDTQYF
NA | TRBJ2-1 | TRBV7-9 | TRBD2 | TGTGCCAGTGGGGTAGCGGGGGGTAGCTCCTACAATGAGCAGTTCTTC | CASGVAGGSSYNEQFF
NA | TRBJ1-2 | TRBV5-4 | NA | TGTGCCAGCAGCAGAGACAGGAGCTATGGCTACACCTTC | CASSRDRSYGYTF
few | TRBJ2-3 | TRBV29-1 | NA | TGCAGCAAATTAGAGGGGGGCACAGATACGCAGTATTTT | CSKLEGGTDTQYF
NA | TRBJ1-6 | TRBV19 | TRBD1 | TGTGCCACAGCATCGGGACAGGGGTTCTATAATTCACCCCTCCACTTT | CATASGQGFYNSPLHF
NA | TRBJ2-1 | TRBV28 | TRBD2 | TGTGCCAGCAGCCCTATAGCGGGGGGGCACAATGAGCAGTTCTTC | CASSPIAGGHNEQFF
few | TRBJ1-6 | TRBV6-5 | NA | TGTGCCAGCAGATTTCGGGTGATGGGTAATTCACCCCTCCACTTT | CASRFRVMGNSPLHF
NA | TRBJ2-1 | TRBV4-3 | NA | TGCGCCAGCAGCCCCGGGCGGGGTGTAAATGAGCAGTTCTTC | CASSPGRGVNEQFF